The rows below give T cell receptor beta chains drawn from one sample of a study of T cells in Graves' hyperthyroidism and ophthalmopathy. TCRdb reprocessed the multiplex PCR reads via MiXCR and lists one record per CDR3 protein. This table holds hundreds of thousands of distinct CDR3 sequences, around 15% found once. Specimen: blood. Receptors were obtained from a woman aged 25 to 39 with Graves' hyperthyroidism. The CDR3 runs from the conserved cysteine through the conserved F or W. Fields, in order: J gene, D gene, V gene, clone size, CDR3 DNA, CDR3 protein. A D gene is named only where the DNA matches it firmly. Clone size appears in some rows only: once, few, many, or a class for an expanded clone.

J: TRBJ2-1; D: NA; V: TRBV20-1; size: NA; DNA: TGCAGTGCTAGAGAAAGGCTAGCTGATTACAATGAGCAGTTCTTC; CDR3: CSARERLADYNEQFF
J: TRBJ1-4; D: NA; V: TRBV5-1; size: many; DNA: TGCGCCAGCAGCTTGCTAAGTAATGAAAAACTGTTTTTT; CDR3: CASSLLSNEKLFF
J: TRBJ1-1; D: NA; V: TRBV5-1; size: NA; DNA: TGCGCCAGCAGCAAAACCGGTCTAGGACAGACGAACACTGAAGCTTTCTTT; CDR3: CASSKTGLGQTNTEAFF
J: TRBJ2-2; D: TRBD2; V: TRBV7-9; size: few; DNA: TGTGCCAGCAGCCCCCGGACTAGCCAACAGACCGGGGAGCTGTTTTTT; CDR3: CASSPRTSQQTGELFF
J: TRBJ1-1; D: NA; V: TRBV12-3/TRBV12-4; size: NA; DNA: TGTGCCAGCAGTTTGACAGAAACCTTGAACACTGAAGCTTTCTTT; CDR3: CASSLTETLNTEAFF
J: TRBJ2-7; D: NA; V: TRBV6-5; size: NA; DNA: TGTGCCAGCATTCTCTCCAGATCGGCCAACTACGAGCAGTACTTC; CDR3: CASILSRSANYEQYF
J: TRBJ2-1; D: TRBD2; V: TRBV27; size: few; DNA: TGTGCCAGCAGACCGGGACTAGCCTCCCACAATGAGCAGTTCTTC; CDR3: CASRPGLASHNEQFF
J: TRBJ2-3; D: TRBD1; V: TRBV20-1; size: few; DNA: TGCAGTGCTGGGGACAGGGTAGCAGATACGCAGTATTTT; CDR3: CSAGDRVADTQYF
J: TRBJ1-6; D: NA; V: TRBV7-8; size: many; DNA: TGTGCCAGCAGCTTAGGCAACTTCTGGTCACCCCTCCACTTT; CDR3: CASSLGNFWSPLHF
J: TRBJ2-1; D: TRBD2; V: TRBV7-2; size: NA; DNA: TGTGCCAGCAGCTTTAGCGGGACATCCTACAATGAGCAGTTCTTC; CDR3: CASSFSGTSYNEQFF
J: TRBJ1-2; D: TRBD1; V: TRBV2; size: many; DNA: TGTGCCAGCAGTGAGCAGGGGGCTAACTATGGCTACACCTTC; CDR3: CASSEQGANYGYTF
J: TRBJ2-3; D: NA; V: TRBV4-3; size: few; DNA: TGCGCCAGCAGCCTGACTCTGGCCCGCACAGATACGCAGTATTTT; CDR3: CASSLTLARTDTQYF
J: TRBJ2-5; D: NA; V: TRBV2; size: once; DNA: TGTGCCAGCAGTGAAGTGGGACGGCCGGGCGGGGAGACCCAGTACTTC; CDR3: CASSEVGRPGGETQYF
J: TRBJ1-2; D: NA; V: TRBV10-2; size: once; DNA: TGCGCCAGCAGTGATCAGGGTATCTATAGCTACACCTTC; CDR3: CASSDQGIYSYTF
J: TRBJ2-7; D: TRBD2; V: TRBV6-1; size: many; DNA: TGTGCCAGCAGTCACGGACTAGCGGGAGCTAACGAGCAGTACTTC; CDR3: CASSHGLAGANEQYF
J: TRBJ2-7; D: NA; V: TRBV5-1; size: few; DNA: TGCGCCAGCAGCTTGGGTGCACAAAACTACGAGCAGTACTTC; CDR3: CASSLGAQNYEQYF
J: TRBJ2-1; D: NA; V: TRBV7-2; size: many; DNA: TGTGCCAGCAGCTCCCTGGTCAATGAGCAGTTCTTC; CDR3: CASSSLVNEQFF
J: TRBJ2-1; D: NA; V: TRBV5-1; size: NA; DNA: TGCGCCAGCAGGCCCTCTAGCTACACTGGGCATGAGCAGTTCTTC; CDR3: CASRPSSYTGHEQFF
J: TRBJ2-2; D: NA; V: TRBV29-1; size: few; DNA: TGCAGCGCCAAGACGAGCCGGGACGCCAAGACCGGGGAGCTGTTTTTT; CDR3: CSAKTSRDAKTGELFF